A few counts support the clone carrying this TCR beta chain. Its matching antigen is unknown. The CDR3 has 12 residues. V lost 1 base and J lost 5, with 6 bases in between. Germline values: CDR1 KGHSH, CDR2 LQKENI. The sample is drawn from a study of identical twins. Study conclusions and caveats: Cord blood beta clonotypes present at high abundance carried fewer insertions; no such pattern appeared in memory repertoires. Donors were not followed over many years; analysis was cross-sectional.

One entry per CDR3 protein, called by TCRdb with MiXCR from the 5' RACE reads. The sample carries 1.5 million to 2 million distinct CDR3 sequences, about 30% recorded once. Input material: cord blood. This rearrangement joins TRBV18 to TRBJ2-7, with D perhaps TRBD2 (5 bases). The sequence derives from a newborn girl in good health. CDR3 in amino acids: CASSPQGDEQYF. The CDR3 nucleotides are TGTGCCAGCTCACCACAGGGAGACGAGCAGTACTTC.